This paragraph reports one TCR beta chain. There is no known antigen for this receptor. No base quality values were provided; no much bigger clone lies one nucleotide off. These data belong to a study of CD8+ T cells in alopecia areata (dated by TCRdb to 2016 to 2019). In the study overall: The treated patients took part in an open-label pilot trial in which moderate-to-severe alopecia areata was treated with oral tofacitinib at 5 to 10 mg twice daily. Human TCRbeta sequencing covered scalp tissue and sorted CD4+ and CD8+ peripheral blood T cells from patchy and totalis/universalis alopecia areata patients and healthy controls. RNA was extracted with the PAXgene miRNA kit for fixed scalp, the miRNeasy kit for PBMCs, and the RNeasy kit for mouse skin. Amplification of TCRbeta CDR3 regions was done by immunoSEQ multiplex PCR using 35 Vbeta forward primers and 13 Jbeta reverse primers. The study used high-throughput TCRbeta sequencing to examine T cell clonal expansion in alopecia areata, in both the C3H/HeJ mouse model and human patients. Tofacitinib was administered for 6 to 18 months, and 6 months of follow-up off drug were then conducted to assess delayed response and recurrence. Tofacitinib-treated patients had biopsies at baseline and at 4 and 24 weeks of treatment, with a later scalp biopsy in several patients. Scalp clonality was compared among normal scalp (n=4), patchy alopecia areata scalp (n=8), and alopecia totalis/universalis scalp (n=8). Disease severity in treated patients was measured with the SALT score, which quantifies the percentage of affected scalp surface area.

CDR1 and CDR2 (KGHSH, LQKENI) derive from the germline V gene. The trim is 2 bases for V and 4 bases for J, with a gap of 15 bases between the germline ends. The CDR3 has 16 amino acids, counting the end cysteine and phenylalanine. Solely the CDR3 DNA is kept, with 48 bases framed from the first base. The label giving this sample's treatment or condition can be read as: oral pan-JAK inhibitor, 5-10 mg twice daily. Lesional scalp punch biopsies and peripheral blood were obtained from alopecia areata patients. After PBMCs were isolated by density centrifugation and stained for CD3, CD4 and CD8, a FACSAria was used to sort CD4+ and CD8+ T cells. Library creation used the immunoSEQ multiplex PCR assay. To provide template for TCR sequencing, every sample had RNA extracted and reverse transcribed into cDNA. SuperScript III was used for first-strand cDNA synthesis, primed with a 2:1 mix of oligo-dT and random hexamers. Amplification bias was assessed with a synthetic immune receptor repertoire, and residual bias was removed computationally. The published analysis was carried out like this. Raw reads were preprocessed to remove errors, and CDR3 was defined according to IMGT conventions as the region from the conserved cysteine to phenylalanine. Clonality was computed as 1 minus the Shannon entropy, with the entropy normalized by log2 of the number of productive unique TCRs. Whether scalp clones were CD4 or CD8 was inferred by matching scalp TCRbeta sequences against CD4 and CD8 repertoires sorted from blood. What TCRdb holds here is the immuneACCESS table cut down to in-frame rearrangements. Part of the clones is not present; checked against another copy, under half of the missing clones reflect an unresolved V gene, and the others are unexplained. From that table come the V and J calls and clone size; the DNA was used to work out D and trimming. In all, the sample holds 200,000 to 250,000 clones, and 66% of those were seen once. The top ten constitute 0.95% to 1.5% of the sample.

What the study reported, not specific to this receptor: With tofacitinib, both scalp clonality and the number of expanded CD8+ clones among the top 100 scalp clones went down significantly. Higher clonality and more expanded CD8+ clones were observed in lesional scalp than in normal scalp, particularly in alopecia totalis/universalis, a finding suggestive of antigenic drive. Because the treated cohort was small and included a single nonresponder, larger studies are needed to assess links between baseline CD8+ expansion and response. Unlike mouse skin, where gammadelta T cells dominate, normal human skin contains resident alphabeta T cells that get sequenced too, which complicates analysis of the scalp TCR repertoire. During tofacitinib treatment, many expanded lesional clones stuck around in both scalp and blood, and this persistence may partly explain why relapse happens after treatment is stopped. TCR sequences shared between patients were less clear than in mice, possibly partly because of HLA diversity in the patient population.

This clonotype originated in a human donor with alopecia areata. Recombination joined TRBV18 with TRBJ1-5; the D gene is perhaps TRBD1, on 6 matching bases. Sequencing used CD4+ T cells sorted from blood, obtained around week 44, from a patient treated with tofacitinib. The nucleotide sequence reads TGTGCCAGCTCACCATTGGGGGGGGCTGAAAATCAGCCCCAGCATTTT. Its coded protein is CASSPLGGAENQPQHF.